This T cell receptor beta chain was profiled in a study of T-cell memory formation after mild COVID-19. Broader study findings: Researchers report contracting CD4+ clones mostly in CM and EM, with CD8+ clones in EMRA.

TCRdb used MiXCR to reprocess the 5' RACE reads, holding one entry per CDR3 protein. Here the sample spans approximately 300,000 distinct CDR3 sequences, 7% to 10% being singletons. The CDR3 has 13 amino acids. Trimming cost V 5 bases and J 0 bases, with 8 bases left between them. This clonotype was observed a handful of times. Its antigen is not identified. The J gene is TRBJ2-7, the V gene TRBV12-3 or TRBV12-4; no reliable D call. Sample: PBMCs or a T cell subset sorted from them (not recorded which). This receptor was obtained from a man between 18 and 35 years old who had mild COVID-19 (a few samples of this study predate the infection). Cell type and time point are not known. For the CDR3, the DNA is TGTGCCAGCAGTCCCGCCCTCTCCTACGAGCAGTACTTC. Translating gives CASSPALSYEQYF.